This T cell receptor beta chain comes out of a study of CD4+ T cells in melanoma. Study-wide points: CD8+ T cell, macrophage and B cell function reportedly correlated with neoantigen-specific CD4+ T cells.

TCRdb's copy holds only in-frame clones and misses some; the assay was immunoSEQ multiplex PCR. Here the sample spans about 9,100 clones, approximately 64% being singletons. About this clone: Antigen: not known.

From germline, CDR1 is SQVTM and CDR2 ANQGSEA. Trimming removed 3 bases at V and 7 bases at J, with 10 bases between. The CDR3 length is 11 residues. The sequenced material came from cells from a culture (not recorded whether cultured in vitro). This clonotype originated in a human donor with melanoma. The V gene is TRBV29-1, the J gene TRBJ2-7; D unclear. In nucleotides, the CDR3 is TGCAGCGTTGACAGGTTGGGAGAGCAGTACTTC. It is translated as CSVDRLGEQYF.